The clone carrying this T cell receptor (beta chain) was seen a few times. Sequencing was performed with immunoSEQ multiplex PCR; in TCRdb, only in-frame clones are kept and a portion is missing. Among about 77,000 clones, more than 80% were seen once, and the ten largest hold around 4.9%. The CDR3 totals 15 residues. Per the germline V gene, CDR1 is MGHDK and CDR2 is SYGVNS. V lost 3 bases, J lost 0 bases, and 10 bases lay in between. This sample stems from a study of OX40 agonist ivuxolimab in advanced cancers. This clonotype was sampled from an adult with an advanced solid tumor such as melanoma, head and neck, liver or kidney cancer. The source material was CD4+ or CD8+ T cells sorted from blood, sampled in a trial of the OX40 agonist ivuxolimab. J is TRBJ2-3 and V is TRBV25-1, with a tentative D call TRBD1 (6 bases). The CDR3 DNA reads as TGTGCCAGCAGTGATAGACAGGTTAGCACAGATACGCAGTATTTT. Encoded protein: CASSDRQVSTDTQYF.